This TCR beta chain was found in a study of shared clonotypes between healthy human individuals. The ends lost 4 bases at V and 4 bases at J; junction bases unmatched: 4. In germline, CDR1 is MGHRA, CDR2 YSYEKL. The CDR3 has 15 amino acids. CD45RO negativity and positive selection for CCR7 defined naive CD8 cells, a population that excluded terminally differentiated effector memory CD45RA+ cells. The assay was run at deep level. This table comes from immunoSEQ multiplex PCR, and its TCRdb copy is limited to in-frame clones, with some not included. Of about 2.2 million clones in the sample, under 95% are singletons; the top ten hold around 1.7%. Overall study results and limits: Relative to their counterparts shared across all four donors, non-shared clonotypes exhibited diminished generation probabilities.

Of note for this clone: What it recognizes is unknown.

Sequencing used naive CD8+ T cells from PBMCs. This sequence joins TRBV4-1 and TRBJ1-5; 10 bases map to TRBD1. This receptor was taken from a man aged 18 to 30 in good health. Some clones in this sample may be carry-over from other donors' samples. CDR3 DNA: TGCGCCAGCAGCCGCATGGACAGGGGGAATCAGCCCCAGCATTTT. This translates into CASSRMDRGNQPQHF.